This TCR beta chain comes out of a study of lymphopenia after photon versus proton radiotherapy. Findings and limits, study-wide: Relative stability marked proton patients; photon patients lost diversity and naive cells.

Generated by immunoSEQ multiplex PCR, the TCRdb table keeps only in-frame clones and is missing some. The sample holds some 170,000 clones; 75% to 90% are singletons and the top ten take approximately 4.8%. The CDR3 spans 12 residues. The V and J ends lost 0 bases and 8 bases respectively, with 8 bases between them. Germline assignment: CDR1 SGHRS and CDR2 YFSETQ. On this clone itself: Its matching antigen is unknown.

This TCR derives from a middle-aged man with gastric cancer. The V gene is TRBV5-1, the J gene TRBJ1-2; D call uncertain. The sequences come from peripheral blood, collected from a patient treated with photon-based radiotherapy. DNA of the CDR3: TGCGCCAGCAGCTTGGCCTTGGGAGGCTACACCTTC. This gives the protein CASSLALGGYTF.